This TCR beta chain comes out of a study of blood T cell repertoires in COVID-19. The CDR3 extends over 15 amino acids. The J segment lost 10 bases and the V segment lost 3 bases, leaving 12 bases of the junction unmatched. Germline CDR1 reads LNHDA; CDR2 reads SQIVND (reference sequence). Profiling relied on immunoSEQ multiplex PCR, and the TCRdb table lists in-frame clones only, not all of them. The data hold about 260,000 clones, with 86% observed a single time. The chain couples TRBV19 to TRBJ1-1, with 9 bases identical to TRBD1. This TCR came from a woman aged 50 to 60 who had recovered from COVID-19. The source material was PBMCs or T cells enriched from blood (not recorded which). The CDR3 DNA is TGTGCCAGTAGTATTACAACAGGGGGCCCGAAGAGAGCTTTCTTT. It encodes CASSITTGGPKRAFF.